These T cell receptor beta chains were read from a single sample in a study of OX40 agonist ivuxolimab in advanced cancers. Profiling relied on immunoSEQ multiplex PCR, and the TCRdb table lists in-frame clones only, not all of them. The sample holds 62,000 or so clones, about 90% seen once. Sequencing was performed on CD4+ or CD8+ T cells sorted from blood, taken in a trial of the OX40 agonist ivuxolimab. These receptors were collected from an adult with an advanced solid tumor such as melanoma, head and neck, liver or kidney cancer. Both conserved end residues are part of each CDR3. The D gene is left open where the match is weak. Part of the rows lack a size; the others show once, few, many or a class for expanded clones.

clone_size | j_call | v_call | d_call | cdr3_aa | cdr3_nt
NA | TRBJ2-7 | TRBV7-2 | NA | CASSLVGRPGDEQYF | TGTGCCAGCAGCTTAGTCGGACGGCCAGGGGACGAGCAGTACTTC
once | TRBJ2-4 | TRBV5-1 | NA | CASSLQSGNIQYF | TGCGCCAGCAGCCTACAGTCGGGGAACATTCAGTACTTC
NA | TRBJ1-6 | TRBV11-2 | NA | CASSLGTGRAYNSPLHF | TGTGCCAGCAGCTTAGGTACAGGCCGGGCCTATAATTCACCCCTCCACTTT
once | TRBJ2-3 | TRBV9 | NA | CASSVRATDTQYF | TGTGCCAGCAGCGTACGGGCCACAGATACGCAGTATTTT
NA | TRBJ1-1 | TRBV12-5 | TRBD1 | CASGETGFAFF | TGTGCTAGTGGCGAGACAGGGTTCGCTTTCTTT
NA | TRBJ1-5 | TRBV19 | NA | CASSILADSNQPQHF | TGTGCCAGTAGTATTTTGGCAGATAGCAATCAGCCCCAGCATTTT
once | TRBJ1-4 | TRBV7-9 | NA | CASSLVGGKATNEKLFF | TGTGCCAGCAGCTTAGTAGGGGGGAAGGCAACTAATGAAAAACTGTTTTTT
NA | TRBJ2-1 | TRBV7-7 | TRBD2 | CASSRLTSGSVNEQFF | TGTGCTAGCAGCCGCCTGACTAGCGGGAGTGTAAATGAGCAGTTCTTC
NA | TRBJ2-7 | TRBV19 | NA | CASASSTIPYEQYF | TGTGCCAGTGCTTCCTCAACAATCCCCTACGAGCAGTACTTC
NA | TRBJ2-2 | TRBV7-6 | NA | CASSLAAGRGSGELFF | TGTGCCAGCAGCTTAGCAGCGGGCAGGGGGTCCGGGGAGCTGTTTTTT
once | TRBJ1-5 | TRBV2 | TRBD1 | CASSRTGGEGNQPQHF | TGTGCCAGCAGCCGGACAGGGGGAGAGGGCAATCAGCCCCAGCATTTT
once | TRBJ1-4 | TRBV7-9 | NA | CASSPVAPGGEKLFF | TGTGCCAGCAGCCCAGTTGCTCCGGGGGGTGAAAAACTGTTTTTT
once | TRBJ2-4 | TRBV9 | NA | CASSVDAGAKNIQYF | TGTGCCAGCAGCGTAGACGCGGGAGCCAAAAACATTCAGTACTTC
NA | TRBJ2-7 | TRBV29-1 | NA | CSATGTKSYEQYF | TGCAGCGCCACAGGGACAAAATCCTACGAGCAGTACTTC
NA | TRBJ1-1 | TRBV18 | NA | CASSLWERGNTEAFF | TGTGCCAGCTCACTGTGGGAGCGGGGTAACACTGAAGCTTTCTTT
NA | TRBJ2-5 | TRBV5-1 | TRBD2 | CASSIAGTSGGETQYF | TGCGCCAGCAGCATAGCCGGGACTAGCGGGGGGGAGACCCAGTACTTC
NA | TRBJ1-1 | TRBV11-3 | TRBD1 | CASKPDRDGTEAFF | TGTGCCAGCAAGCCCGACAGGGACGGAACTGAAGCTTTCTTT
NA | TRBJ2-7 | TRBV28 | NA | CASSSAGGSSYEQYF | TGTGCCAGCAGTTCCGCAGGGGGGTCCTCCTACGAGCAGTACTTC
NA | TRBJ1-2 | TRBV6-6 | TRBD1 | CASSADRVNYGYTF | TGTGCCAGCAGTGCCGACAGGGTCAACTATGGCTACACCTTC
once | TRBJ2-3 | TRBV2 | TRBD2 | CASNLNLAGAADTQYF | TGTGCCAGCAACTTAAATCTAGCGGGAGCCGCAGATACGCAGTATTTT
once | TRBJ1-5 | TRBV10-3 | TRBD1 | CAISGTGGNQPQHF | TGTGCCATCAGTGGGACAGGGGGCAATCAGCCCCAGCATTTT
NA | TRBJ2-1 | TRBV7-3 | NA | CASSLTSSVYNEQFF | TGTGCCAGCAGCTTAACGAGTAGCGTGTACAATGAGCAGTTCTTC
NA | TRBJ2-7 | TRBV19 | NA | CASSIVTGLGYEQYF | TGTGCCAGTAGTATAGTAACAGGACTTGGGTACGAGCAGTACTTC
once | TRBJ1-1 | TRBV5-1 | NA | CASSLDGIGTEAFF | TGCGCCAGCAGCTTGGACGGAATTGGTACTGAAGCTTTCTTT
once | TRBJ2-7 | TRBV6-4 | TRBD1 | CASRGLDRVRPLPPYEQYF | TGTGCCAGCAGGGGGCTGGACAGGGTCAGGCCCCTCCCTCCCTACGAGCAGTACTTC
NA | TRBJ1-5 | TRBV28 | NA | CASSATGGNQPQHF | TGTGCCAGCAGTGCCACTGGGGGTAATCAGCCCCAGCATTTT